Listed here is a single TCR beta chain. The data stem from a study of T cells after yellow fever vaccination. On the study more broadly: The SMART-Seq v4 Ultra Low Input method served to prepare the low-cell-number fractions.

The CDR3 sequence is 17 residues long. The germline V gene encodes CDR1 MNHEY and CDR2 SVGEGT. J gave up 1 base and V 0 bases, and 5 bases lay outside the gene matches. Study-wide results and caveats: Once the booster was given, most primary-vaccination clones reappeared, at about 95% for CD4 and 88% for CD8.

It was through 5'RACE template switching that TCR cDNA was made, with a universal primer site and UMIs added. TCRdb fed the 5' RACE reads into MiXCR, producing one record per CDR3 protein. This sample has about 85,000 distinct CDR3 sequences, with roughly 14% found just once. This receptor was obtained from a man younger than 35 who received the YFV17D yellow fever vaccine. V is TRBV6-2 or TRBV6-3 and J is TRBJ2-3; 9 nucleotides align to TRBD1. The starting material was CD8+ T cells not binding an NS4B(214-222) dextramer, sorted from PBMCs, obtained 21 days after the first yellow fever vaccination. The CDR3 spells CASSYSGQGFGTDTQYF. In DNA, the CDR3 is TGTGCCAGCAGTTACTCTGGACAGGGGTTCGGCACAGATACGCAGTATTTT.